Following are 30 T cell receptor beta chains from one sample sequenced in a study of beta chain features in type 1 diabetes. TCRB transcripts that were expressed got sequenced, as all of the isolated RNA had been reverse transcribed. Libraries were prepared by immunoSEQ multiplex PCR; TCRdb keeps only in-frame clonotypes and omits some of them. Of fewer than 250,000 clones listed, roughly 9.6% are singletons. Sequenced input: naive CD4+ T cells from blood. The receptors come from a woman aged 18 to 35 in good health.

This clone was recorded at least ten times. V usage is TRBV19 and J usage is TRBJ2-3; no clear D. The length of the CDR3 is 13 residues. Germline V gene sequence: CDR1 LNHDA, CDR2 SQIVND (reference sequence). V lost 3 bases and J lost 5, with 9 bases in between. This chain's CDR3 is CASSISAVDTQYF. The DNA of the CDR3 is TGTGCCAGTAGTATTTCGGCGGTAGATACGCAGTATTTT.

This clone was recorded a few times. The chain carries TRBV5-1 and TRBJ1-4; tentative D call: TRBD1 (5 bases). This CDR3 comprises 15 residues. Germline CDR1 is SGHRS and CDR2 is YFSETQ. Trimming removed 3 bases at V and 0 bases at J, with 9 bases between. The CDR3 region has the DNA TGCGCCAGCAGCTCCCGACAGTCAACTAATGAAAAACTGTTTTTT. It encodes CASSSRQSTNEKLFF.

V is TRBV29-1 and J is TRBJ1-2, with D possibly TRBD1 on 6 matching bases. From germline, CDR1 is SQVTM and CDR2 ANQGSEA. The CDR3 runs 14 residues. Trimming stripped 2 bases from V and 7 bases from J, with 17 bases between. In DNA form, the CDR3 reads TGCAGCGTTGAATACCGGACAGCCTCCGGTGGCTACACCTTC. This codes for CSVEYRTASGGYTF.

V and J are TRBV7-9 and TRBJ2-1, with 10 nucleotides matching TRBD1. This CDR3 is 16 amino acids long. The V gene end was trimmed by 0 bases and the J gene end by 5 bases; junction bases not matched to a gene: 4. Looked up from germline, CDR1 is SEHNR and CDR2 is FQNEAQ (reference sequence). The CDR3 protein is CASSLARDRGNNEQFF. In DNA form, the CDR3 reads TGTGCCAGCAGCTTAGCCCGGGACAGGGGAAACAATGAGCAGTTCTTC.

The chain combines TRBV30 with TRBJ1-1, with D uncertain. V lost 4 bases and J lost 4, with 7 bases in between. The CDR3 extends over 11 amino acids. Germline CDR1 reads GTSNPN; CDR2 reads SVGIG (reference sequence). The CDR3 DNA reads TGTGCCTGGACCGGGTTCACTGAAGCTTTCTTT. Translation gives CAWTGFTEAFF. The complete variable domain, with remaining parts taken from reference TRBV30 and TRBJ1-1, reads SQTIHQWPATLVQPVGSPLSLECTVEGTSNPNLYWYRQAAGRGLQLLFYSVGIGQISSEVPQNLSASRPQDRQFILSSKKLLLSDSGFYLCAWTGFTEAFFGQGTRLTVV.

This sequence joins TRBV19 and TRBJ2-7, with 8 nucleotides matching TRBD1. The CDR3 is made up of 14 amino acids. V lost 5 bases to trimming and J lost 0 bases; unmatched junction nucleotides: 3. Germline CDR1 and CDR2: LNHDA and SQIVND (reference sequence). In nucleotides, the CDR3 is TGTGCCAGTAGTCGACAGGGGAGCTCCTACGAGCAGTACTTC. Protein sequence: CASSRQGSSYEQYF.

The chain employs TRBV5-1 and TRBJ2-7; D is possibly TRBD1 (5 bases). The CDR3 runs 14 residues. Germline V gives CDR1 SGHRS, CDR2 YFSETQ. The germline V and J ends were trimmed by 4 bases and 1 base, with 12 bases remaining between them. The CDR3 sequence is CASSAQTASYEQYF. The CDR3 nucleotides read TGCGCCAGCAGCGCCCAGACAGCTTCCTACGAGCAGTACTTC.

The CDR3 is CASKTPGGSTDTQYF. The CDR3 DNA sequence: TGTGCCAGCAAAACCCCAGGGGGGAGCACAGATACGCAGTATTTT. The rearrangement joins TRBV6-1 to TRBJ2-3; possible D gene TRBD1, 7 bases. The germline gives CDR1 MNHNS, CDR2 SASEGT. Deletions cut 7 bases from V and 0 bases from J, with 14 bases between. This CDR3 has 15 amino acids.

The chain employs TRBV7-2 and TRBJ2-5; 8 positions match TRBD1. The V segment lost 5 bases and the J segment 2 bases; nucleotides outside the gene matches: 4. Germline lookup yields CDR1 SGHTA and CDR2 FQGNSA. This CDR3 spans 14 amino acids. CDR3 residues: CASSGRTGQETQYF. CDR3 nucleotide sequence: TGTGCCAGCAGCGGAAGGACAGGGCAAGAGACCCAGTACTTC.

The chain is built from TRBV2 and TRBJ2-1; tentatively, D is TRBD1 (6 bases). CDR1 SNHLY and CDR2 FYNNEI come from the germline V gene. The CDR3 is 19 residues long. V lost 4 bases and J lost 4, with 26 bases in between. The CDR3 spells CASSGFVVGRSQGYNEQFF. CDR3 coding DNA: TGTGCCAGCAGTGGCTTTGTCGTTGGGCGGAGCCAGGGGTACAATGAGCAGTTCTTC. Complete variable domain (other parts from reference TRBV2 and TRBJ2-1): EPEVTQTPSHQVTQMGQEVILRCVPISNHLYFYWYRQILGQKVEFLVSFYNNEISEKSEIFDDQFSVERPDGSNFTLKIRSTKLEDSAMYFCASSGFVVGRSQGYNEQFFGPGTRLTVL.

V is TRBV7-3 and J is TRBJ2-5, with a tentative D call TRBD2 (7 bases). The ends were cut back, 1 base at V and 10 bases at J, with 19 bases in the middle. This CDR3 spans 15 amino acids. The germline V gene has CDR1 SGHTA and CDR2 FQGTGA. CDR3 in amino acids: CASSLKGGPGRVQYF. CDR3 nucleotide sequence: TGTGCCAGCAGCTTAAAGGGGGGGCCGGGTCGAGTCCAGTACTTC. Looking up the rest from reference TRBV7-3 and TRBJ2-5 gives the full variable domain: GAGVSQTPSNKVTEKGKYVELRCDPISGHTALYWYRQSLGQGPEFLIYFQGTGAADDSGLPNDRFFAVRPEGSVSTLKIQRTERGDSAVYLCASSLKGGPGRVQYFGPGTRLLVL.

The genes are TRBV30 and TRBJ1-6; D is perhaps TRBD1 (5 bases). The CDR3 covers 14 residues. Germline V gene data show CDR1 as GTSNPN and CDR2 as SVGIG (reference sequence). Trimming left V 2 bases short and J 6 bases short, with 11 bases between. This CDR3 reads CAWSSRDGNSPLHF. DNA for the CDR3: TGTGCCTGGAGTAGCAGGGATGGTAATTCACCCCTCCACTTT.

This chain joins TRBV6-4 and TRBJ2-1, with 14 bases matching TRBD2. The CDR3 is made up of 16 amino acids. The trim removed 5 bases at V and 7 bases at J, leaving 7 bases unmatched. CDR1 MRHNA and CDR2 SNTAGT come from the germline V gene. The CDR3 is CASSPLGTSGSNEQFF. The CDR3 DNA is TGTGCCAGCAGTCCCCTCGGGACTAGCGGGAGTAATGAGCAGTTCTTC.

This clone turned up a few times. This chain connects TRBV19 to TRBJ1-5, with D unresolved. V lost 6 bases and J 9 bases, leaving 9 bases between the germline ends. The CDR3 runs to 11 residues. CDR1 is LNHDA, CDR2 SQIVND, per germline (reference sequence). This chain's CDR3 is CASSLSGPQHF. In DNA, the CDR3 is TGTGCCAGTAGCCTCTCCGGGCCCCAGCATTTT. The variable domain in full, with the rest retrieved from reference TRBV19 and TRBJ1-5, is DGGITQSPKYLFRKEGQNVTLSCEQNLNHDAMYWYRQDPGQGLRLIYYSQIVNDFQKGDIAEGYSVSREKKESFPLTVTSAQKNPTAFYLCASSLSGPQHFGDGTRLSIL.

Only a few counts were recorded for this clone. This rearrangement joins TRBV29-1 to TRBJ1-1, with 7 bases fitting TRBD1. The germline V gene has CDR1 SQVTM and CDR2 ANQGSEA. V dropped 1 base and J dropped 5; count of bases not matched to a gene: 7. The length of the CDR3 is 14 residues. CDR3 coding DNA: TGCAGCGTTGAAGGAAAGACAGGGCCAACTGAAGCTTTCTTT. The encoded protein is CSVEGKTGPTEAFF.

The rearrangement joins TRBV28 to TRBJ1-2, with 9 bases that match TRBD1. Trimming took 3 bases from V and 2 from J; bases not matched to a gene: 1. CDR1 MDHEN and CDR2 SYDVKM come from the germline V gene. The CDR3 consists of 14 residues. The CDR3 sequence: CASSFGTGNYGYTF. In DNA, the CDR3 is TGTGCCAGCAGTTTTGGGACAGGGAACTATGGCTACACCTTC.

This clone was seen more than once but under ten times. The V gene is TRBV19, the J gene TRBJ1-1; unclear D gene. Trimming stripped 3 bases from V and 2 bases from J, with 7 bases between. The CDR3 has 13 residues. Germline values: CDR1 LNHDA, CDR2 SQIVND (reference sequence). The CDR3 is CASSIWSNTEAFF. The CDR3 nucleotides read TGTGCCAGTAGTATTTGGAGTAACACTGAAGCTTTCTTT.

This clone was detected a few times. The chain joins TRBV7-2 to TRBJ2-1, with a weak D call TRBD2 (6 bases). The V end was cut by 5 bases, the J end by 8 bases, with 10 bases between. This CDR3 has 12 residues. Germline CDR1 and CDR2: SGHTA and FQGNSA. CDR3 sequence (DNA): TGTGCCAGCAGCCGGGACTCTCATGAGCAGTTCTTC. Encoded protein: CASSRDSHEQFF.

The chain joins TRBV28 to TRBJ2-7; 7 bases match TRBD1. This CDR3 is built from 11 residues. V lost 11 bases and J lost 5; bases outside the gene matches: 6. CDR1 is MDHEN and CDR2 is SYDVKM in the germline V gene. The CDR3 DNA reads TGTGCCGGACAACAGGGGAACGAGCAGTACTTC. This translates into CAGQQGNEQYF.

The rearrangement uses TRBV6-5 and TRBJ2-1; 9 nucleotides match TRBD2. J gave up 2 bases and V 1 base, and 3 bases lay outside the gene matches. The CDR3 spans 16 residues. Germline V gives CDR1 MNHEY, CDR2 SVGAGI. CDR3 sequence (DNA): TGTGCCAGCAGTTACTATCGCGGGAGGGCCTACAATGAGCAGTTCTTC. Its protein is CASSYYRGRAYNEQFF.

The table lists this clone with many counts. The genes are TRBV23-1 and TRBJ1-2, with D unclear. TRBV23-1 belongs to the ORF category, with a function that is uncertain. The V gene lost 4 bases and the J gene lost 4 bases, with 13 bases spanning the gap. The CDR3 runs 14 residues. Written as DNA, the CDR3 is TGCGCCAGCAGTCGGCCTCCTCGGGGCTATGGCTACACCTTC. It specifies CASSRPPRGYGYTF.

This chain connects TRBV7-6 to TRBJ2-4, with a weak D call TRBD2 (5 bases). This CDR3 is 17 amino acids long. Per germline, CDR1 SGHVS and CDR2 FNYEAQ. The V and J ends lost 5 bases and 3 bases respectively, with 20 bases between them. In DNA, the CDR3 is TGTGCCAGCAGCAACCGGGCCCCACCCCGGGGCAAAAACATTCAGTACTTC. Protein product: CASSNRAPPRGKNIQYF.

The rearrangement joins TRBV7-6 to TRBJ2-1, with 10 bases fitting TRBD2. The CDR3 has 18 residues. CDR1 and CDR2 (germline): SGHVS, FNYEAQ. V gave up 5 bases and J gave up 10 bases; unmatched junction bases: 20. In nucleotides, the CDR3 is TGTGCCAGCAGCACCCTGGTCCTAGCGGGAGCCCGGGCTGACGAGCAGTTCTTC. It codes for CASSTLVLAGARADEQFF.

There are a few counts of this clone. The chain employs TRBV19 and TRBJ2-3; 11 bases match TRBD1. Trimming cost V 4 bases and J 3 bases; bases outside gene matches: 3. The CDR3 length is 15 residues. The germline V gene has CDR1 LNHDA and CDR2 SQIVND (reference sequence). The CDR3 DNA reads as TGTGCCAGTAGTACCGGACAGGGGGCAACAGATACGCAGTATTTT. Translation: CASSTGQGATDTQYF.

This clone has a handful of counts. The rearrangement uses TRBV13 and TRBJ1-4; maybe TRBD1 (6 bases). CDR1 is PRHDT and CDR2 is FYEKMQ in the germline V gene (reference sequence). V was clipped by 3 bases and J by 8 bases, with 13 bases between them. The CDR3 is 14 amino acids. CDR3: CASSFGGPGEKLFF. CDR3 nucleotide sequence: TGTGCCAGCAGCTTCGGGGGGCCAGGGGAAAAACTGTTTTTT.

The chain links TRBV5-1 to TRBJ2-3; the match to TRBD2 covers 11 bases. Germline-derived CDR1 and CDR2 are SGHRS and YFSETQ. The junction had 13 bases not matched to a gene; V was cut back by 4 bases and J by 0 bases. This CDR3 has 19 amino acids. The CDR3 DNA reads as TGCGCCAGCAGCACCGGCCTAGCGGGAGGCGTGGGGAGCACAGATACGCAGTATTTT. Translation: CASSTGLAGGVGSTDTQYF. The full variable domain, in which reference TRBV5-1 and TRBJ2-3 provide the parts outside the CDR3, is KAGVTQTPRYLIKTRGQQVTLSCSPISGHRSVSWYQQTPGQGLQFLFEYFSETQRNKGNFPGRFSGRQFSNSRSEMNVSTLELGDSALYLCASSTGLAGGVGSTDTQYFGPGTRLTVL.

The J gene is TRBJ1-5, the V gene TRBV19, with 10 bases lining up with TRBD1. Germline CDR1 is LNHDA and CDR2 is SQIVND (reference sequence). V was clipped by 6 bases and J by 4 bases; unmatched bases: 3. The CDR3 consists of 14 residues. The CDR3 sequence is CASRQGQGNQPQHF. CDR3 nucleotides: TGTGCCAGTAGACAGGGACAGGGGAATCAGCCCCAGCATTTT.

The table lists this clone with a few counts. The chain combines TRBV6-6 with TRBJ2-7, with 9 bases identical to TRBD1. The CDR3 contains 15 residues. V was pared by 4 bases and J by 3 bases, with 7 bases of the junction left unmatched. Germline CDR1 reads MNHNY; CDR2 reads SVGAGI (reference sequence). CDR3 protein: CASSLGTGWDYEQYF. The CDR3 nucleotides are TGTGCCAGCAGTTTGGGGACAGGGTGGGACTACGAGCAGTACTTC.

This chain uses TRBV19 with TRBJ2-3; possible D gene TRBD1, 5 bases. The germline CDR1 and CDR2 sequences are LNHDA and SQIVND (reference sequence). There are 14 residues in the CDR3. The V end lost 4 bases, the J end lost 1 base, and 9 bases lay between the germline ends. The CDR3 loop is CASSRGSGTDTQYF. As DNA, the CDR3 is TGTGCCAGTAGTAGGGGCAGTGGCACAGATACGCAGTATTTT.

This clone has more than one count but fewer than ten. This sequence joins TRBV7-2 and TRBJ2-1, with a tentative D call TRBD1 (8 bases). CDR1 is SGHTA and CDR2 is FQGNSA in the germline V gene. V lost 3 bases and J 9 bases, leaving 24 bases between the germline ends. This CDR3 contains 17 residues. CDR3 coding DNA: TGTGCCAGCAGCTTTAGAGCGGGACGATCCACAGGGGGTGAGCAGTTCTTC. Protein sequence: CASSFRAGRSTGGEQFF.